This paragraph covers one T cell receptor (beta chain) sequence. PCR was performed using 60 Vbeta and 13 Jbeta primers. The data were produced by immunoSEQ multiplex PCR, yet TCRdb's version contains in-frame clones alone and is incomplete. The table records around 100,000 clones, about 75% of them present only once. These data belong to a study of cytomegalovirus exposure and HLA in healthy donors. Trimming left V 5 bases short and J 0 bases short, with 5 bases between. Germline V gives CDR1 SGHRS, CDR2 YFSETQ. The CDR3 contains 13 residues. The V gene is TRBV5-1, the J gene TRBJ1-4, with no clear D. The sequence came from a man in his fifties in good health and CMV-seronegative. Sequencing was performed on PBMCs. CDR3 DNA sequence: TGCGCCAGCAGAGCGGCAACTAATGAAAAACTGTTTTTT. Its translation: CASRAATNEKLFF.